A selection of T cell receptor beta chains follows, all from one sample in a study of vaccination and CD4 T cells after COVID-19. What these receptors recognize is not known. One entry per CDR3 protein results from TCRdb running MiXCR on the PCR reads. The sample has around 10,000 distinct CDR3 sequences; 55% to 70% are singletons. Source material: CD4+ T cells from blood, cultured in vitro. These receptors originate from a human donor who had recovered from COVID-19. CDR3s include the opening cysteine and the closing phenylalanine or tryptophan. The D gene is left open where the match is weak. Clone size, where shown, is once, few, many, or a class for clones that have expanded.

d_gene	v_gene	abundance	j_gene	CDR3aa	CDR3nt
-	TRBV20-1	-	TRBJ2-5	CSVLSGAQETQYF	TGCAGTGTCCTCTCGGGGGCACAAGAGACCCAGTACTTC
-	TRBV6-1	-	TRBJ1-4	CASTTGTTTNEKLFF	TGTGCCAGCACTACCGGGACCACAACTAATGAAAAACTGTTTTTT
-	TRBV19	-	TRBJ2-2	CASSTRGFGGTGELFF	TGTGCCAGTAGTACCAGGGGGTTCGGGGGCACCGGGGAGCTGTTTTTT
TRBD1	TRBV27	-	TRBJ1-1	CASSFGQGEAFF	TGTGCCAGCAGTTTTGGACAGGGTGAAGCTTTCTTT
-	TRBV12-3/TRBV12-4	-	TRBJ1-5	CASSLAGDQPQHF	TGTGCCAGCAGTTTAGCGGGGGATCAGCCCCAGCATTTT
TRBD2	TRBV24-1	few	TRBJ2-3	CATSDAGTSSPSTDTQYF	TGTGCCACCAGTGATGCCGGGACTAGCTCCCCTAGCACAGATACGCAGTATTTT
-	TRBV28	-	TRBJ1-2	CAITTSNYGYTF	TGTGCCATCACCACCTCTAACTATGGCTACACCTTC
-	TRBV24-1	few	TRBJ2-1	CATSTDRYNEQFF	TGTGCCACCAGTACGGACCGATACAATGAGCAGTTCTTC
TRBD1	TRBV27	once	TRBJ2-3	CASSGVGQAYTDTQYF	TGTGCCAGCAGTGGAGTAGGACAGGCGTACACAGATACGCAGTATTTT
-	TRBV7-9	once	TRBJ2-7	CASSPRTGTRKSYAQYF	TGTGCCAGCAGCCCTCGAACCGGGACAAGGAAATCCTACGCGCAGTACTTC
TRBD2	TRBV27	-	TRBJ2-3	CASSDLSVRGGGNTQYF	TGTGCCAGCAGTGACCTCTCGGTGCGGGGGGGGGGAAATACGCAGTATTTT
-	TRBV29-1	-	TRBJ1-2	CSVVTKDWGRDYGYTF	TGCAGCGTTGTGACTAAAGATTGGGGAAGGGACTATGGCTACACCTTC
-	TRBV6-1	-	TRBJ1-2	CAVKGGSRGYTF	TGTGCCGTTAAGGGAGGGTCTCGAGGCTACACCTTC
-	TRBV6-1	-	TRBJ1-6	CASREWRGNSPLHF	TGTGCCAGCAGGGAGTGGAGGGGCAATTCACCCCTCCACTTT
-	TRBV6-2/TRBV6-3	-	TRBJ2-7	CASSYSSYEQYF	TGTGCCAGCAGTTACAGCTCCTACGAGCAGTACTTC
-	TRBV2	-	TRBJ1-1	CASSEVGTPNTEAFF	TGTGCCAGCAGTGAAGTCGGGACGCCGAACACTGAAGCTTTCTTT
TRBD2	TRBV6-1	-	TRBJ2-5	CASSLTSGGETQYF	TGTGCCAGCAGTCTGACTAGCGGGGGAGAGACCCAGTACTTC
-	TRBV2	-	TRBJ2-7	CASSQTDYSYEQYF	TGTGCCAGCAGTCAGACGGACTACTCCTACGAGCAGTACTTC
TRBD1	TRBV10-3	-	TRBJ1-5	CTPPQGAFNQPQHF	TGTACCCCTCCACAGGGGGCCTTCAATCAGCCCCAGCATTTT
-	TRBV29-1	-	TRBJ2-4	CSVGSSGMDIQYF	TGCAGCGTTGGAAGTTCAGGCATGGACATTCAGTACTTC
-	TRBV7-2	few	TRBJ2-5	CASSLVTAIGETQYF	TGTGCCAGCAGCTTAGTGACAGCGATCGGAGAGACCCAGTACTTC
TRBD2	TRBV12-3/TRBV12-4	-	TRBJ2-1	CASSFGGGAYNEQFF	TGTGCCAGCAGTTTCGGTGGGGGGGCCTACAATGAGCAGTTCTTC
-	TRBV11-2	-	TRBJ1-2	CASSFRGGYTF	TGTGCCAGCAGCTTCAGGGGAGGCTACACCTTC
TRBD2	TRBV20-1	-	TRBJ2-7	CSARVSGGNPYEQYF	TGCAGTGCTCGGGTTAGCGGGGGGAACCCCTACGAGCAGTACTTC
-	TRBV15	-	TRBJ1-2	CATSREQGSYTF	TGTGCCACCAGCAGAGAACAGGGTAGCTACACCTTC
-	TRBV2	-	TRBJ1-5	CASSVGKGNQPQHF	TGTGCCAGCAGTGTAGGGAAGGGAAATCAGCCCCAGCATTTT
TRBD2	TRBV19	few	TRBJ2-3	CASKLAGPTDTQYF	TGTGCCAGTAAACTAGCGGGGCCCACAGATACGCAGTATTTT
TRBD1	TRBV5-1	-	TRBJ1-2	CASSPRGRDSYGYTF	TGCGCCAGCAGCCCCCGTGGCAGGGACAGCTATGGCTACACCTTC
TRBD2	TRBV20-1	-	TRBJ2-7	CSARLARDVYAEQYF	TGCAGTGCGAGACTAGCGAGGGATGTATATGCCGAGCAGTACTTC
-	TRBV2	-	TRBJ2-3	CASGGSGTDTQYF	TGTGCCAGCGGAGGGAGCGGCACAGATACGCAGTATTTT